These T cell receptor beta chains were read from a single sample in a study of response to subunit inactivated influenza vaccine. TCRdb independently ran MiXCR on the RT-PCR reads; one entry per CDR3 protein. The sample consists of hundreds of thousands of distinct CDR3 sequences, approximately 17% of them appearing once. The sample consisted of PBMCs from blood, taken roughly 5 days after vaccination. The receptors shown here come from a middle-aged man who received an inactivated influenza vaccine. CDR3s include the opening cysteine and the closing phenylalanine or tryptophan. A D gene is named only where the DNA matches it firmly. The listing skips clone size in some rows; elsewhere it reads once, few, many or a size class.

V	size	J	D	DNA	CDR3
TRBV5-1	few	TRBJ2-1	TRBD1	TGCGCCAGCAGAGAACAGGGGGCGTCCTACAATGAGCAGTTCTTC	CASREQGASYNEQFF
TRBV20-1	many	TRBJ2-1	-	TGCAGTGCTAGAGATCTCGCCTCCTACAATGAGCAGTTCTTC	CSARDLASYNEQFF
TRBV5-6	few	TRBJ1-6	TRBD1	TGTGCCAGCAGCGTCGAGGGGGCGCGATCACCCCTCCACTTT	CASSVEGARSPLHF
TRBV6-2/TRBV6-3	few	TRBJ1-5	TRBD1	TGTGCCAGCAGTTACTCGACAAGGGGGCTGTATCAGCCCCAGCATTTT	CASSYSTRGLYQPQHF
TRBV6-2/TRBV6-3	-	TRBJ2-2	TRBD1	TGTGCCAGCAGCCAGGGGGCTTACACCGGGGAGCTGTTTTTT	CASSQGAYTGELFF
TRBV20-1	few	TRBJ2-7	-	TGCAGTGCTAGTTGGCAGGCCCGGGGGGAGCAGTACTTC	CSASWQARGEQYF
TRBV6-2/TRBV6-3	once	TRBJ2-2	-	TGTGCCAGCAGAAAACGGGGGTACACCGGGGAGCTGTTTTTT	CASRKRGYTGELFF
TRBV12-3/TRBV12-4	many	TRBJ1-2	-	TGTGCCAGCAGTCCCGACAGGCTTTATGGCTACACCTTC	CASSPDRLYGYTF
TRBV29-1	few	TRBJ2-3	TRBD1	TGCAGCGTTGGGGACAGGGGTCCAGATACGCAGTATTTT	CSVGDRGPDTQYF
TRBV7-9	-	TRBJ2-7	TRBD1	TGTGCCAGCAGCCCCCCGGACAGGGTTGTTTACGAGCAGTACTTC	CASSPPDRVVYEQYF
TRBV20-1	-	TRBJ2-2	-	TGCAGTGCTTTATCGGGGGTAGTGGGGGCGAACACCGGGGAGCTGTTTTTT	CSALSGVVGANTGELFF
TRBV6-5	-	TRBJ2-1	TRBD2	TGTGCCAGCAGTTACGAGCGGGGGGGGGATGAGCAGTTCTTC	CASSYERGGDEQFF
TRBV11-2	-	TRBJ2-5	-	TGTGCCAGCAGCCCCCAACCCAGGGCGGGAGAGACCCAGTACTTC	CASSPQPRAGETQYF
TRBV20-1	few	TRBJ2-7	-	TGCAGTGCTAGAGATCCAAGGCCCCAGGCCTACGAGCAGTACTTC	CSARDPRPQAYEQYF
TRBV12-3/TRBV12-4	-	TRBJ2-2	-	TGTGCCAGCAGTTCCCGGGACACCACCACCGGGGAGCTGTTTTTT	CASSSRDTTTGELFF
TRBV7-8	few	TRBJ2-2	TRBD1	TGTGCCAGCAAGGGGACAGAACACACCGGGGAGCTGTTTTTT	CASKGTEHTGELFF
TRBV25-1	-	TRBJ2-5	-	TGTGCCAGCAGTTACGGGCACAGTTTGGGGGAGACCCAGTACTTC	CASSYGHSLGETQYF
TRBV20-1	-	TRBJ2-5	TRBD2	TGCAGTGCCGCTAGCGGGAATAAGGAGACCCAGTACTTC	CSAASGNKETQYF
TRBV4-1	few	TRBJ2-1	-	TGCGCCAGCAGCAAACCGGGAAGAAATGAGCAGTTCTTC	CASSKPGRNEQFF
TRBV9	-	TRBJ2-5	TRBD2	TGTGCCAGCAGCGTAGGGTGGACTAGCGCTCCGGAGACCCAGTACTTC	CASSVGWTSAPETQYF
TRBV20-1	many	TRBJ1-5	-	TGCAGTGCTAGAGAATGGGGGCAGTTCAATCAGCCCCAGCATTTT	CSAREWGQFNQPQHF
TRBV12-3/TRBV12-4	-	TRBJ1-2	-	TGTGCCAGCAGCCGGTCAGGGAGGTATGGCTACACCTTC	CASSRSGRYGYTF
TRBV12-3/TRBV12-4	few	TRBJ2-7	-	TGTGCCAGCAGTTTAGCGCTCCGGGGGCCCTACGAGCAGTACTTC	CASSLALRGPYEQYF
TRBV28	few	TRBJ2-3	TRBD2	TGTGCCAGCAGTTGGGGGAGGGCAATAGTGCGATATTTT	CASSWGRAIVRYF
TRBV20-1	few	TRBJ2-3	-	TGCAGTGCTCGAGCGGTCACAGATACGCAGTATTTT	CSARAVTDTQYF
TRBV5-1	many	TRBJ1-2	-	TGCGCCAGCAGCGAGGGAATATCTAACTATGGCTACACCTTC	CASSEGISNYGYTF
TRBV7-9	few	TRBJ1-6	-	TGTGCCAGCAGCTCTACGACAAGAGAATCACCCCTCCACTTT	CASSSTTRESPLHF
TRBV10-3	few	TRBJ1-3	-	TGTGCCACCGTAACAAGCTCTGGAAACACCATATATTTT	CATVTSSGNTIYF
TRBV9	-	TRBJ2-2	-	TGTGCCAGCAGCGGGGGCAAGAGCACCGGGGAGCTGTTTTTT	CASSGGKSTGELFF
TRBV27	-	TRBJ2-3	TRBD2	TGTGCCAGCAGTTTCGGGCTAAGCGGGAGGGCTACTAGCACAGATACGCAGTATTTT	CASSFGLSGRATSTDTQYF
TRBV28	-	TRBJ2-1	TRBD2	TGTGCCAGCAGTCCCGGGACTACCACGCCCTACAATGAGCAGTTCTTC	CASSPGTTTPYNEQFF
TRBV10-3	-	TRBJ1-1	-	TGTGCCATCAGTGAGTCCGGGGAAAGTATGAACACTGAAGCTTTCTTT	CAISESGESMNTEAFF
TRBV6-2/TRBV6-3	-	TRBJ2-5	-	TGTGCCAGCAGGAAACAGGCCTGGGAAGAGACCCAGTACTTC	CASRKQAWEETQYF
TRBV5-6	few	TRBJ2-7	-	TGTGCCAGCAGCTTGGCCGACCGGTACAACGAGCAGTACTTC	CASSLADRYNEQYF
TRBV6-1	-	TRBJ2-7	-	TGTGCCAGTAGAAGGGACCTCGGATTTTCCTACGAGCAGTACTTC	CASRRDLGFSYEQYF
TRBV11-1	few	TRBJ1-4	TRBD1	TGTGCCAGCAGCTACTACCAACCGGGACAGGGCAACAATGAAAAACTGTTTTTT	CASSYYQPGQGNNEKLFF